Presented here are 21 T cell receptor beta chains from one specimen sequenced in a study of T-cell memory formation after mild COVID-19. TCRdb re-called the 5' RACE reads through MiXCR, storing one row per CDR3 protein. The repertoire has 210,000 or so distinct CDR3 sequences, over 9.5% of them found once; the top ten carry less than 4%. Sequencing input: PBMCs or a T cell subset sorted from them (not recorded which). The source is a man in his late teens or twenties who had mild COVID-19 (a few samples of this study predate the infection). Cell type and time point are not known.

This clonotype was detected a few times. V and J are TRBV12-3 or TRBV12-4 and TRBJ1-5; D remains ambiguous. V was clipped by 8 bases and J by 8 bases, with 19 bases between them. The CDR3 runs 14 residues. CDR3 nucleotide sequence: TGTGCCAGCCGAAGGTCCTTCGGGATGGAGCCCCAGCATTTT. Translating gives CASRRSFGMEPQHF.

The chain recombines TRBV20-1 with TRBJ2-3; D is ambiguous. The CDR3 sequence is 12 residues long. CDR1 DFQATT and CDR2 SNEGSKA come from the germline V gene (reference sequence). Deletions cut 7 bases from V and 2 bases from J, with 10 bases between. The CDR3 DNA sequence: TGCAGTGGTGCCACTTACACAGATACGCAGTATTTT. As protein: CSGATYTDTQYF.

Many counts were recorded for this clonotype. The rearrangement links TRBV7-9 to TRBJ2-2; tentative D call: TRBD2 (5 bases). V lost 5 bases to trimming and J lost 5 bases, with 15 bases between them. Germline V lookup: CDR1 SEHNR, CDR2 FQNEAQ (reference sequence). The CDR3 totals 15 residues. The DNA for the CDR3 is TGTGCCAGCAGCGCCCAGTTATCGGGGACCGGGGAGCTGTTTTTT. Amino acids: CASSAQLSGTGELFF. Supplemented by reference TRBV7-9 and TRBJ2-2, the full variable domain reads DTGVSQNPRHKITKRGQNVTFRCDPISEHNRLYWYRQTLGQGPEFLTYFQNEAQLEKSRLLSDRFSAERPKGSFSTLEIQRTEQGDSAMYLCASSAQLSGTGELFFGEGSRLTVL.

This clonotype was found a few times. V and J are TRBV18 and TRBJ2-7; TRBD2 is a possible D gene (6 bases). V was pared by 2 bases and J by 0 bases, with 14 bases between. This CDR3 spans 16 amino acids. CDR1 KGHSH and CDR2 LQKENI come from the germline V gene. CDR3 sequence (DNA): TGTGCCAGCTCACCAGTCCCGGGACTGGCCTCCTACGAGCAGTACTTC. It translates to CASSPVPGLASYEQYF.

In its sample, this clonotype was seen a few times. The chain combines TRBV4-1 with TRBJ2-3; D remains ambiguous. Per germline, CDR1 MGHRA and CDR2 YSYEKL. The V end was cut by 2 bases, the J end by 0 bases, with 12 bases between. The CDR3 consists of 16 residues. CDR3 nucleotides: TGCGCCAGCAGCCAAAGTCGGGCCGCTAGCACAGATACGCAGTATTTT. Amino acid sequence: CASSQSRAASTDTQYF.

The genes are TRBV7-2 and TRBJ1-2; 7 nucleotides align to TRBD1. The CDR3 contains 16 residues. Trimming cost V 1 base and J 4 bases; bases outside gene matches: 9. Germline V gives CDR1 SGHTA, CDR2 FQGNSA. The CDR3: CASSLVWQGGSYGYTF. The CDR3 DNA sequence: TGTGCCAGCAGCTTAGTTTGGCAGGGGGGCAGCTATGGCTACACCTTC.

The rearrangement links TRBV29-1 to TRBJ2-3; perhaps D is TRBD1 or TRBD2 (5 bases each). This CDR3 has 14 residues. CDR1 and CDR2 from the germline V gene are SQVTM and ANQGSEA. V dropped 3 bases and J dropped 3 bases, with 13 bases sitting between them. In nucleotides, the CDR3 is TGCAGCGTTGATCGAGGGGAACGAACAGATACGCAGTATTTT. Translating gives CSVDRGERTDTQYF.

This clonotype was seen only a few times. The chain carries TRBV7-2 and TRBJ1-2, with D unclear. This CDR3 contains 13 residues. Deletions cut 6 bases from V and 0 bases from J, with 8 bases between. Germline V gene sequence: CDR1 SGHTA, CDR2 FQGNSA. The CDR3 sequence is CASSPETNYGYTF. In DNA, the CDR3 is TGTGCCAGCAGTCCAGAGACTAACTATGGCTACACCTTC. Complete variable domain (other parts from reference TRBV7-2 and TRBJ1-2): GAGVSQSPSNKVTEKGKDVELRCDPISGHTALYWYRQSLGQGLEFLIYFQGNSAPDKSGLPSDRFSAERTGGSVSTLTIQRTQQEDSAVYLCASSPETNYGYTFGSGTRLTVV.

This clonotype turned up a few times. CDR3 in DNA: TGTGCCAGCAAGGGAGAACTAAATTCACCCCTCCACTTT. Amino acid sequence: CASKGELNSPLHF. J is TRBJ1-6 and V is TRBV7-2; unclear D gene. CDR1 and CDR2 (germline): SGHTA, FQGNSA. The CDR3 covers 13 residues. V dropped 7 bases and J dropped 7 bases, with 11 bases sitting between them.

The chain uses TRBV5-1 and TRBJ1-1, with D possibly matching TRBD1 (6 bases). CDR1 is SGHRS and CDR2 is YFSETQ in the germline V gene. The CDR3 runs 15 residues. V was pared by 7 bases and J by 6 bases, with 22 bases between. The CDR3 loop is CASYTSWQGRSEAFF. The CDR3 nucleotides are TGCGCCAGCTACACCTCATGGCAGGGGAGGTCTGAAGCTTTCTTT.

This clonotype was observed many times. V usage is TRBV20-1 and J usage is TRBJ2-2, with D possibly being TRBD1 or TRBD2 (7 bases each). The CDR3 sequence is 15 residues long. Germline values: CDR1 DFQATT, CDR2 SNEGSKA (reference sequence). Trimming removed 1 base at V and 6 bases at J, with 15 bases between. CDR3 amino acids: CSARAGGGQSGELFF. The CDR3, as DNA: TGCAGTGCTAGAGCAGGGGGAGGGCAATCCGGGGAGCTGTTTTTT.

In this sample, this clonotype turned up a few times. CDR3 sequence reads: CASSLTRVSGGANTGELFF. The CDR3 region has the DNA TGTGCCAGCAGCTTAACGCGGGTTAGCGGGGGGGCGAACACCGGGGAGCTGTTTTTT. The chain employs TRBV7-3 and TRBJ2-2; 11 positions match TRBD2. The CDR3 consists of 19 residues. The V and J ends lost 0 bases and 0 bases, in that order; junction bases with no gene match: 6. The germline V gene has CDR1 SGHTA and CDR2 FQGTGA.

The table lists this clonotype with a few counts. In DNA form, the CDR3 reads TGCAGTGCTAAACCCGGGGTTAACACCGGGGAGCTGTTTTTT. Encoded protein: CSAKPGVNTGELFF. The genes are TRBV20-1 and TRBJ2-2; tentative D call: TRBD2 (5 bases). Trimming removed 4 bases at V and 2 bases at J, with 11 bases between. The CDR3 runs to 14 residues. Germline loops: CDR1 DFQATT, CDR2 SNEGSKA (reference sequence).

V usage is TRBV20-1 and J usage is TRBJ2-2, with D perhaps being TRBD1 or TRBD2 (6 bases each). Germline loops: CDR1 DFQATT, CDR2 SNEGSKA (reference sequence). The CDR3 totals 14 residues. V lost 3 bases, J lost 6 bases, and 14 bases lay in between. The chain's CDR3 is CSASGGPYSGELFF. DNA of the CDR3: TGCAGTGCTAGCGGGGGCCCTTACTCCGGGGAGCTGTTTTTT.

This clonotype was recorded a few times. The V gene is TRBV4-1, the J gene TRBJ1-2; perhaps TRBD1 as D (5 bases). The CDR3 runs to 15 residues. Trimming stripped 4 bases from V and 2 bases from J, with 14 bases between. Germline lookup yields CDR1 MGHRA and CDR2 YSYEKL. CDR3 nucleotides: TGCGCCAGCAGCCTCGGACAAGTTTTAAACTATGGCTACACCTTC. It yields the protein CASSLGQVLNYGYTF.

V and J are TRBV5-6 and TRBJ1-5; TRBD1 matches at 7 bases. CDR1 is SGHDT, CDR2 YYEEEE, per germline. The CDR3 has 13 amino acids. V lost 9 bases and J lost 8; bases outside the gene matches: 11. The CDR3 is CATKGGSPKPQHF. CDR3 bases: TGTGCCACGAAAGGGGGCAGTCCGAAGCCCCAGCATTTT.

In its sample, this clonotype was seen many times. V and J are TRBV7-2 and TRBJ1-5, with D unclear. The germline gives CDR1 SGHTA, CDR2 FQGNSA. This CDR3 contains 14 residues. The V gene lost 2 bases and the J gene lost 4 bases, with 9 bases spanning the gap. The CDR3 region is CASSLLQSNQPQHF. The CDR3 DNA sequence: TGTGCCAGCAGCTTATTGCAGTCGAATCAGCCCCAGCATTTT.

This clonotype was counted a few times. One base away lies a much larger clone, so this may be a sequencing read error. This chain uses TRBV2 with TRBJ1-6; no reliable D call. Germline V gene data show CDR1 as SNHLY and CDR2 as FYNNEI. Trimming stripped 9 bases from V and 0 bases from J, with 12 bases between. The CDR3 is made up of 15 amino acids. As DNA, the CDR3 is TGTGCCAGAAATCCACCTCCCTCCTATAATTCACCCCTCCACTTT. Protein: CARNPPPSYNSPLHF.

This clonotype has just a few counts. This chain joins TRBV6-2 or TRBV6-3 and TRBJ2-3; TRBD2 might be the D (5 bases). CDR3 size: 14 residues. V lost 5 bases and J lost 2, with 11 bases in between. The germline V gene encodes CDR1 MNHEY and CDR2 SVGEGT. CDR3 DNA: TGTGCCAGCAGTCCCGGACTTTACACAGATACGCAGTATTTT. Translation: CASSPGLYTDTQYF.

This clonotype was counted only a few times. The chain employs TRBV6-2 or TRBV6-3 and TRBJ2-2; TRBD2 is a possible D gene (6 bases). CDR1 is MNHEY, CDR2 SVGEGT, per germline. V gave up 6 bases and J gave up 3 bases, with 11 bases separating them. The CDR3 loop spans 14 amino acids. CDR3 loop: CASSQGTYTGELFF. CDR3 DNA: TGTGCCAGCAGCCAAGGGACTTACACCGGGGAGCTGTTTTTT.

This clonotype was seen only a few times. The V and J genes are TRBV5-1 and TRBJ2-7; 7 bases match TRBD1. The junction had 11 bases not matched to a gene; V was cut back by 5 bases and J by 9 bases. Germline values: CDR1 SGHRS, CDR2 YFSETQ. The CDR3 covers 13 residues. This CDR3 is CASSRRGREWQYF. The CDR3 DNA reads TGCGCCAGCAGTCGAAGGGGGCGCGAGTGGCAGTACTTC.